Below, one T cell receptor (beta chain) is given with its context. Its antigen is unidentified. The sample comes from a study of T cell responses to AZD1222 COVID-19 vaccine. Study-level points and caveats: Females made up more of the donors, who were largely white British, and clonal diversity may have come out too low. CD4 TCRs linked to vaccination spanned spike, dominating at 160-218 and 743-854. Following two doses of AZD1222, Spike-specific TCR breadth and depth rose.

Repertoires were generated with immunoSEQ multiplex PCR, while TCRdb's copy carries only in-frame clones and drops some. The sample lists some 40,000 clones; about 82% were seen once. The CDR3 sequence is 15 residues long. Trimming removed 5 bases from V and 4 bases from J; junction bases left unmatched: 7. The germline gives CDR1 SEHNR, CDR2 FQNEAQ (reference sequence). This chain links TRBV7-9 with TRBJ2-2; TRBD2 matches at 7 bases. The sequence derives from an adult who received the MenACWY meningococcal vaccine as a control. The sequenced sample was peripheral blood, obtained 28 days after the second dose of the MenACWY control vaccine. CDR3 residues: CASSKTVAGTGELFF. The CDR3 DNA is TGTGCCAGCAGCAAGACAGTAGCGGGCACCGGGGAGCTGTTTTTT.